This T cell receptor beta chain was sequenced during a study of blood T cell repertoires in COVID-19. As for the study in general: The study drew acute and convalescent COVID-19 samples from the United States, Italy and Spain. T cells, B-cell-depleted T cells, or PBMCs supplied cDNA or gDNA.

Per the original data handling: Amplifying reference gene primers gave estimates of nucleated cell counts. Method: immunoSEQ multiplex PCR; TCRdb's copy keeps in-frame clones and lacks some. D and trimming come from the DNA, and the V and J calls and clone size come from that table. The sample carries 230,000 or so clones, around 80% recorded once. The CDR3 extends over 14 amino acids. Deletions cut 3 bases from V and 3 bases from J, with 8 bases between. CDR1 and CDR2 (germline): SNHLY, FYNNEI. The sequenced material came from peripheral blood. This receptor was obtained from a human donor in a cohort sampled during active COVID-19. The chain recombines TRBV2 with TRBJ2-2; tentatively, D is TRBD1 (6 bases). The DNA for the CDR3 is TGTGCCAGCAGTGAGGGGGCCTACACCGGGGAGCTGTTTTTT. Protein sequence: CASSEGAYTGELFF.